The entry that follows covers one T cell receptor beta chain sequence. The antigen this receptor binds is unknown. For every CD8+ T cell subset, over 250,000 cells were flow-sorted straight into RLT lysis buffer, and each subset was sorted in triplicate. Naive CD8+ T cells were defined stringently as CD45RO-CCR7+CD27+CD95- to exclude memory contaminants. Peripheral blood mononuclear cells were isolated from buffy coats by standard density gradient centrifugation. A FACSAria III was used to flow-sort naive CXCR3-negative and CXCR3-positive CD8+ T cells. An RNeasy Mini Kit was used to extract total RNA from the sorted cells. From its cysteine to its phenylalanine, the CDR3 spans 17 amino acids. The protein alone is recorded here. This sample was included in a study of CXCR3-negative and CXCR3-positive naive CD8 T cells (dated by TCRdb to about 2019). About the investigation overall: In total, 130 million to 150 million TRB reads were obtained, or roughly 1.5 +/- 0.3 million reads per library. Data from ten or so donors, pooled across two independent experiments, went into the diversity and physicochemical repertoire analyses. For the TRBV-TRBJ cluster analysis, the naive subsets came from 5 donors, while the memory cells came from 3 donors.

Instrument on record: NextSeq 550. The Human TCR Profiling Kit (MiLaboratory) was used to prepare UMI-labeled 5' RACE TRB cDNA libraries. The full amount of extracted RNA was used for cDNA synthesis, and the full amount of resulting cDNA was used for PCR amplification. Libraries were prepared in parallel with an identical number of PCR cycles. The paper's processing steps were these. With a requirement of at least two reads per UMI, MIGEC and MiXCR extracted about 50,000 +/- 10,000 unique UMI-labeled TRB cDNA molecules per library. On average, about 40,000 +/- 10,000 functional in-frame TRB CDR3 nucleotide clonotypes lacking stop codons were found per library. Diversity metrics, including normalized Shannon-Wiener and Chao1, were computed in VDJtools after downsampling to 5000 UMI-labeled TRB molecules per sample. For the central five CDR3 residues, VDJtools calculated physicochemical properties weighted by clonotype size, namely interaction energy, strength, volume and Kidera factor 4. After reprocessing by TCRdb, each CDR3 protein sequence is one entry, and no DNA is given. The V and J calls were determined by TCRdb, not by the authors. The sample has approximately 98,000 distinct CDR3 sequences on record. The top ten clonotypes cover 1.1% of the sample.

Results and caveats for the whole study, not just this receptor: TRBV-TRBJ usage was similar between naive CXCR3-negative and CXCR3-positive cells from the same donor, while memory cells showed distinct patterns. Because surface CD5, which has been linked to self-reactivity in mice, was comparable between naive subsets, TCR interaction strength was also inferred from TRB CDR3 physicochemical properties. Freshly isolated PBMCs were used for most assays because CXCR3 expression went down partially after cryopreservation. Both naive subsets had comparably high repertoire diversity, while memory CD8+ T cells had much lower repertoire diversity. Compared with CXCR3-negative naive cells, CXCR3-positive naive cells had TRB CDR3s with higher hydrophobicity (lower Kidera factor 4), lower energy, and higher strength and volume indices.

The V gene is TRBV21-1 and the J gene is TRBJ1-5; TCRdb proposes TRBD1, but this gene call is untestable without DNA. TRBV21-1 is a recognized pseudogene. The TCR was taken from a human donor in good health. Some clones in this sample may be carry-over from other donors' samples. Sample: naive CXCR3+ CD8+ T cells from blood. The sample's cell subset or site, from its label and the paper: CD45RO-CCR7+CD27+CD95- naive CD8+ T cells expressing CXCR3 (TNR3+). The encoded CDR3 is CASSKGPGRTGNQPQHF.